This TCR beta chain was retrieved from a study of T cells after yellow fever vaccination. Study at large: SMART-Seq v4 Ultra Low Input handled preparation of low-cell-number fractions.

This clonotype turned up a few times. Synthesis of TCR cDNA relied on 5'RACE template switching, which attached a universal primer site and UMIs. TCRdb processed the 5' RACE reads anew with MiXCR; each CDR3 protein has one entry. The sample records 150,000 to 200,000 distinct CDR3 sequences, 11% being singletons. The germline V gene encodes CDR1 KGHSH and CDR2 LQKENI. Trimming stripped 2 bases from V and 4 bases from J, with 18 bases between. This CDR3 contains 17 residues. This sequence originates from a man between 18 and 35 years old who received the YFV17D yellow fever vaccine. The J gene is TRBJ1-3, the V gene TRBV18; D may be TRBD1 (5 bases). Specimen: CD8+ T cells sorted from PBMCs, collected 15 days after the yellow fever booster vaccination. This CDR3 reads CASSPWDPKVLGNTIYF. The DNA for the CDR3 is TGTGCCAGCTCACCATGGGACCCGAAGGTCCTCGGAAACACCATATATTTT.